This passage covers 24 T cell receptor beta chains from one sample sequenced in a study of CD8 T cells in ankylosing spondylitis. TCRdb re-derived calls from the 5' RACE reads in MiXCR, one entry per CDR3 protein. The sample comprises about 160,000 distinct CDR3 sequences, around 16% of which are singletons, and about 8.3% rests with the top ten. Sequenced material: blood, either unsorted or a sorted T cell fraction (not recorded which). The source of these receptors is a male donor with ankylosing spondylitis or in good health (not recorded which).

This clonotype was seen only once. The rearrangement links TRBV11-2 to TRBJ2-1; either TRBD1 or TRBD2 may supply D (5 bases each). The CDR3 spans 17 residues. V dropped 0 bases and J dropped 7 bases, with 19 bases sitting between them. Germline CDR1 is SGHAT and CDR2 is FQNNGV. The CDR3, as DNA: TGTGCCAGCAGCTTAGATAGCAGTAGAGGGGTCCGGAATGAGCAGTTCTTC. This encodes CASSLDSSRGVRNEQFF.

This clonotype was counted a few times. J is TRBJ1-2 and V is TRBV27, with D uncertain. The V and J ends lost 2 bases and 7 bases respectively, with 11 bases between them. The CDR3 extends over 13 amino acids. Germline lookup yields CDR1 MNHEY and CDR2 SMNVEV (reference sequence). The CDR3 reads CASSLAKGGGYTF. CDR3 nucleotide sequence: TGTGCCAGCAGTTTAGCGAAGGGCGGTGGCTACACCTTC.

A word on this clonotype: At one end the junction does not follow the germline gene, possibly because of a read error. The rearrangement joins TRBV7-9 to TRBJ1-1; 8 bases line up with TRBD1. In germline, CDR1 is SEHNR, CDR2 FQNEAQ (reference sequence). There are 15 residues in the CDR3. The CDR3 sequence: CTSSHFGQGNTEAFF. DNA of the CDR3: TGTACCAGCAGCCATTTTGGACAGGGGAACACTGAAGCTTTCTTT.

This clonotype was seen at least ten times. V usage is TRBV4-2 and J usage is TRBJ2-2, with a weak D call TRBD2 (6 bases). V dropped 8 bases and J dropped 6 bases, with 16 bases sitting between them. This CDR3 has 14 residues. Germline V gene lookup returns CDR1 LGHNA and CDR2 YNFKEQ. The CDR3 sequence is CASQPGLRAGELFF. CDR3 coding DNA: TGTGCCAGCCAACCGGGACTGCGAGCCGGGGAGCTGTTTTTT.

The table lists this clonotype with many counts. V is TRBV5-1 and J is TRBJ1-1; 9 bases map to TRBD1. The CDR3 spans 15 residues. The J segment lost 5 bases and the V segment lost 4 bases, leaving 9 bases of the junction unmatched. Germline CDR1 is SGHRS and CDR2 is YFSETQ. CDR3 in amino acids: CASSRNMDRGTEAFF. In DNA form, the CDR3 reads TGCGCCAGCAGCCGAAACATGGACAGGGGAACTGAAGCTTTCTTT.

At least ten counts were recorded for this clonotype. The chain has TRBV10-3 and TRBJ2-3; D not certain. Trimming cost V 0 bases and J 0 bases, with 7 bases left between them. CDR3 size: 15 residues. Germline CDR1 and CDR2: ENHRY and SYGVKD. CDR3 sequence reads: CAISESAGSTDTQYF. CDR3 sequence (DNA): TGTGCCATCAGTGAGTCAGCTGGCAGCACAGATACGCAGTATTTT.

This clonotype was detected only a few times. This chain joins TRBV20-1 and TRBJ1-2; 7 bases are a match to TRBD1. This CDR3 region has 17 residues. Unmatched junction bases numbered 21, after V lost 5 bases and J lost 6 bases. The germline V gene encodes CDR1 DFQATT and CDR2 SNEGSKA (reference sequence). This chain's CDR3 is CSASDPPRDKGAHGYTF. The DNA for the CDR3 is TGCAGTGCTTCCGATCCCCCCCGGGACAAGGGGGCGCATGGCTACACCTTC.

V gene TRBV7-9 combines with J gene TRBJ1-1; D uncertain. The CDR3 spans 15 residues. V gave up 1 base and J gave up 3 bases, with 12 bases separating them. The germline CDR1 and CDR2 sequences are SEHNR and FQNEAQ (reference sequence). The CDR3 loop reads CASSLEVAGYTEAFF. CDR3 sequence (DNA): TGTGCCAGCAGCTTAGAGGTCGCAGGTTACACTGAAGCTTTCTTT. The variable domain in full, with the rest retrieved from reference TRBV7-9 and TRBJ1-1, is DTGVSQNPRHKITKRGQNVTFRCDPISEHNRLYWYRQTLGQGPEFLTYFQNEAQLEKSRLLSDRFSAERPKGSFSTLEIQRTEQGDSAMYLCASSLEVAGYTEAFFGQGTRLTVV.

V and J are TRBV29-1 and TRBJ2-7; D tentatively reads TRBD1 or TRBD2 (6 bases each). V dropped 4 bases and J dropped 1 base, with 17 bases sitting between them. Germline CDR1 SQVTM, CDR2 ANQGSEA. There are 15 residues in the CDR3. CDR3 sequence reads: CSVAQRGGGSYEQYF. The CDR3 DNA reads as TGCAGCGTTGCTCAAAGAGGGGGAGGTTCCTACGAGCAGTACTTC.

The chain is built from TRBV28 and TRBJ2-1; 9 bases fit TRBD2. CDR3 size: 20 residues. The V segment lost 7 bases and the J segment 4 bases; nucleotides outside the gene matches: 23. Germline V lookup: CDR1 MDHEN, CDR2 SYDVKM. CDR3 coding DNA: TGTGCCAGCACCTCGACCCGTCCCCCTATAGCGGGAGAAGCTTACAATGAGCAGTTCTTC. It codes for CASTSTRPPIAGEAYNEQFF.

This chain links TRBV2 with TRBJ1-2; no reliable D call. This CDR3 has 13 amino acids. Germline-derived CDR1 and CDR2 are SNHLY and FYNNEI. Trimming cost V 5 bases and J 4 bases, with 11 bases left between them. The CDR3 DNA follows: TGTGCCAGCAGTCCCTCCGGCCCCTATGGCTACACCTTC. This gives the protein CASSPSGPYGYTF.

This clonotype was seen many times. This chain links TRBV15 with TRBJ2-5, with D unresolved. Looked up from germline, CDR1 is LNHNV and CDR2 is YYDKDF (reference sequence). The ends were cut back, 0 bases at V and 2 bases at J, with 10 bases in the middle. The CDR3 runs to 15 residues. CDR3 nucleotides: TGTGCCACCAGCAGAGATATGGTCAGTCAAGAGACCCAGTACTTC. This translates into CATSRDMVSQETQYF.

The rearrangement links TRBV10-3 to TRBJ2-2; 7 nucleotides line up with TRBD1. Germline assignment: CDR1 ENHRY and CDR2 SYGVKD. Trimming at V came to 5 bases and at J to 3 bases, leaving 9 bases not matched to a gene. The CDR3 is 16 residues long. The CDR3 sequence is CAISNRGQGYTGELFF. The CDR3 nucleotides read TGTGCCATCAGTAACAGGGGCCAGGGTTACACCGGGGAGCTGTTTTTT.

In this sample, this clonotype turned up a few times. The chain couples TRBV7-2 to TRBJ2-7; D is unclear. CDR1 and CDR2 (germline): SGHTA, FQGNSA. The CDR3 is 15 amino acids. The V end was cut by 1 base, the J end by 0 bases, with 10 bases between. The CDR3: CASSLEWRSSYEQYF. Here the CDR3 DNA reads TGTGCCAGCAGCTTAGAGTGGCGGAGCTCCTACGAGCAGTACTTC.

This clonotype was counted at least ten times. V and J are TRBV28 and TRBJ2-5; 13 bases match TRBD2. The germline gives CDR1 MDHEN, CDR2 SYDVKM. The CDR3 consists of 16 residues. Germline trimming cut 1 base from V and 2 bases from J; bases unmatched to any gene: 1. The CDR3 sequence: CASSLLLAGGQETQYF. As DNA, the CDR3 is TGTGCCAGCAGTTTATTACTAGCGGGAGGGCAAGAGACCCAGTACTTC.

V and J are TRBV20-1 and TRBJ1-4; 7 bases fit TRBD1. V shed 1 base, J shed 7 bases, and the junction held 9 bases outside the gene matches. The CDR3 length is 15 residues. Per the germline V gene, CDR1 is DFQATT and CDR2 is SNEGSKA (reference sequence). The CDR3 is CSARAGTERGEKLFF. CDR3 in DNA: TGCAGTGCTAGAGCAGGGACAGAGAGGGGTGAAAAACTGTTTTTT.

The rearrangement uses TRBV4-1 and TRBJ2-1; weak D call: TRBD2 (5 bases). Germline values: CDR1 MGHRA, CDR2 YSYEKL. This CDR3 has 14 residues. The V and J ends lost 4 bases and 6 bases respectively, with 13 bases between them. Here the CDR3 reads CASSRLLVSNEQFF. The CDR3 region has the DNA TGCGCCAGCAGCCGACTACTAGTTTCCAATGAGCAGTTCTTC.

This clonotype was counted many times. The chain couples TRBV20-1 to TRBJ2-3; the D call may be TRBD1 or TRBD2 (6 bases each). The CDR3 covers 13 residues. Germline V gene data show CDR1 as DFQATT and CDR2 as SNEGSKA (reference sequence). The germline V and J ends were trimmed by 5 bases and 5 bases, with 14 bases remaining between them. The CDR3 spells CSAHRGQEDTQYF. DNA for the CDR3: TGCAGTGCTCACCGGGGGCAGGAAGATACGCAGTATTTT.

This chain connects TRBV10-3 to TRBJ2-1; 9 bases line up with TRBD2. Germline V gives CDR1 ENHRY, CDR2 SYGVKD. The CDR3 runs 15 residues. V was clipped by 10 bases and J by 4 bases; unmatched bases: 11. The CDR3 region is CATVRGAGGYNEQFF. DNA of the CDR3: TGTGCCACCGTGCGCGGAGCGGGAGGATACAATGAGCAGTTCTTC.

This clonotype was found many times. V usage is TRBV20-1 and J usage is TRBJ2-2; 9 bases map to TRBD2. Per the germline V gene, CDR1 is DFQATT and CDR2 is SNEGSKA (reference sequence). CDR3 length: 16 residues. V lost 0 bases, J lost 8 bases, and 10 bases stayed unmatched. The CDR3 DNA sequence: TGCAGTGCTAGAGATCTCAGCAGCGGGAGGATGGGGGAGCTGTTTTTT. Amino acids: CSARDLSSGRMGELFF.

This chain links TRBV20-1 with TRBJ1-4, with 7 bases that match TRBD1. V was pared by 6 bases and J by 6 bases, with 10 bases of the junction left unmatched. Germline V lookup: CDR1 DFQATT, CDR2 SNEGSKA (reference sequence). The CDR3 contains 14 residues. The CDR3 region is CSAPLQGLDEKLFF. For the CDR3, the DNA is TGCAGTGCCCCCCTACAGGGGCTTGATGAAAAACTGTTTTTT.

CDR3 in DNA: TGCAGCGCCCAACGCGGGACAGGCACAGATACGCAGTATTTT. Translation gives CSAQRGTGTDTQYF. The V and J genes are TRBV29-1 and TRBJ2-3, with D possibly TRBD1 on 7 matching bases. The germline V and J ends were trimmed by 7 bases and 1 base, with 15 bases remaining between them. The V gene's germline CDR1 is SQVTM and CDR2 ANQGSEA. The CDR3 has 14 amino acids.

The sample holds many counts of this clonotype. This chain's CDR3 is CAITRDRGNDEQFF. As DNA, the CDR3 is TGTGCCATCACGCGGGACAGGGGGAACGATGAGCAGTTCTTC. The chain is built from TRBV10-3 and TRBJ2-1, with 11 bases matching TRBD1. The junction had 7 bases not matched to a gene; V was cut back by 7 bases and J by 8 bases. This CDR3 spans 14 amino acids. Germline assignment: CDR1 ENHRY and CDR2 SYGVKD.

The chain carries TRBV12-3 or TRBV12-4 and TRBJ1-4, with 8 bases that match TRBD1. Germline trimming cut 9 bases from V and 5 bases from J; bases unmatched to any gene: 11. The CDR3 is 15 amino acids. CDR3 residues: CASSSDREGNEKLFF. The CDR3 DNA sequence: TGTGCCAGTTCTTCGGACAGGGAGGGGAATGAAAAACTGTTTTTT.